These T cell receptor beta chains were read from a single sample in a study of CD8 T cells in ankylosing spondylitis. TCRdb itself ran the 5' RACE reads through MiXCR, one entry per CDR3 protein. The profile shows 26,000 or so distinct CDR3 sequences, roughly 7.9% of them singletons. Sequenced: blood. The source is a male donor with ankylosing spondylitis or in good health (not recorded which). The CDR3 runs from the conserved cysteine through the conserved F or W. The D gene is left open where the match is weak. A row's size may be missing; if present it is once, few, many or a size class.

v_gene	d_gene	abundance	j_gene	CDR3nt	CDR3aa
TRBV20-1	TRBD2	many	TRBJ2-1	TGCAGTGCTAGTCGAAATAGCGGGGGGGAGGATGAGCAGTTCTTC	CSASRNSGGEDEQFF
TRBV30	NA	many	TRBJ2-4	TGTGCCTGGAGAGTCAGGGGAAAGGGGATAAACATTCAGTACTTC	CAWRVRGKGINIQYF
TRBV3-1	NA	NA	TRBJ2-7	TGTGCCAGCAGCCGCGCCGGGACGGCGTCATACGAGCAGTACTTC	CASSRAGTASYEQYF
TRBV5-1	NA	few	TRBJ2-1	TGCGCCAGCAGCCGAGCTTCAGCCTCGCCCCCCAATGAGCAGTTCTTC	CASSRASASPPNEQFF
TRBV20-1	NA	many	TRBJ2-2	TGCAGTGCTAGAGGCCCGCGGGGATTGAACACCGGGGAGCTGTTTTTT	CSARGPRGLNTGELFF
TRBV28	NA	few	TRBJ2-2	TGTGCCAGCAGCGGTGACCTAGAACCGCGGGAGCTGTTTTTT	CASSGDLEPRELFF
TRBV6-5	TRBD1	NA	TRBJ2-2	TGTGCCAGCAGTTACTCGATGGGACAGATCACCGGGGAGCTGTTTTTT	CASSYSMGQITGELFF
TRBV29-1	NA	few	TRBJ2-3	TGCAGCGTTGACGGGGGGCCGATATTTGATACGCAGTATTTT	CSVDGGPIFDTQYF
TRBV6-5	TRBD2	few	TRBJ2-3	TGTGCCAGCAGAGCTATAGCGGGAGGCACAGATACGCAGTATTTT	CASRAIAGGTDTQYF
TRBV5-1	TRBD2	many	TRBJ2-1	TGCGCCAGCAGCTTTCGGCTAGCGGGAGGGAACAATGAGCAGTTCTTC	CASSFRLAGGNNEQFF
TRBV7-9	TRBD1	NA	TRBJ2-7	TGTGCCAGCAGCCCTAGGGACAGAACCTACGAGCAGTACTTC	CASSPRDRTYEQYF